This TCR beta chain appears in the sequencing data of a study of siplizumab effects on memory and regulatory T cells. Roughly 10^5 TCR templates were assayed per sample. Sequenced by immunoSEQ multiplex PCR; TCRdb stores in-frame clones only, minus some. The sample lists around 87,000 clones; around 90% were seen once. The clonotype was recovered from a human donor in good health. Sequencing used CD4+ T cells sorted from blood.

The CDR3 is CASRPVDRGSEKLFF. Written as DNA, the CDR3 is TGTGCCAGCAGACCAGTTGACAGGGGCTCTGAAAAACTGTTTTTT. J is TRBJ1-4 and V is TRBV6-6; TRBD1 matches at 8 bases. The junction had 10 bases not matched to a gene; V was cut back by 6 bases and J by 7 bases. Germline V gives CDR1 MNHNY, CDR2 SVGAGI (reference sequence). This CDR3 has 15 residues.